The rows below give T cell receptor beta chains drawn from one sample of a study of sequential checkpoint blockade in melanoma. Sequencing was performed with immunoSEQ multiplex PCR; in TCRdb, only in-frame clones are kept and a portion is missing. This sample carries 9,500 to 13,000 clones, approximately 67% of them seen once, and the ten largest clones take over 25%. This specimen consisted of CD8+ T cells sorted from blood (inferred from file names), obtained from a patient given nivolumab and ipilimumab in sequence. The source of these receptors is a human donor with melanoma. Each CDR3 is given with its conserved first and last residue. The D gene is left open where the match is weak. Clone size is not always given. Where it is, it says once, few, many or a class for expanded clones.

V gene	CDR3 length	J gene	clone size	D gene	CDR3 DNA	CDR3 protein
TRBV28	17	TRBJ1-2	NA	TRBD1	TGTGCCAGCAGTTCCCGGGACAGGGGGCACCCAGGGGATGGCTACACCTTC	CASSSRDRGHPGDGYTF
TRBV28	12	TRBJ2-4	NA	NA	TGTGCCAGCAGTTTTGCCAGTAACATTCAGTACTTC	CASSFASNIQYF
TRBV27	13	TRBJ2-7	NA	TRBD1	TGTGCCAGCAGTCCGGGACAGACTTACGAGCAGTACTTC	CASSPGQTYEQYF
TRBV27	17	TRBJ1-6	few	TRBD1	TGTGCCAGCAGTGACAATTCCGGGACAGTAAATAATTCACCCCTCCACTTT	CASSDNSGTVNNSPLHF
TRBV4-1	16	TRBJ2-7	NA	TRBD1	TGCGCCAGCAGTCTAAGGGACAGGGGGGCAGAGAACGAGCAGTACTTC	CASSLRDRGAENEQYF
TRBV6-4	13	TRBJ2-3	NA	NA	TGTGCCAGCAGCCTCGGGGGAACGGATACGCAGTATTTT	CASSLGGTDTQYF
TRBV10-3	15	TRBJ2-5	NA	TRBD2	TGTGCCATCAGCCCAAGCGGGAGGGCCGGTGAGACCCAGTACTTC	CAISPSGRAGETQYF
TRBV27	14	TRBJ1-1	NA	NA	TGTGCCAGCAGTTTAGCAGTCATGAACACTGAAGCTTTCTTT	CASSLAVMNTEAFF
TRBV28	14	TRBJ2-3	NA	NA	TGTGCCAGCAGTTTGGGGGGGCCCGCAGATACGCAGTATTTT	CASSLGGPADTQYF
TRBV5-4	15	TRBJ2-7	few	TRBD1	TGCGCCAGCAGCCCTGGACAGGGGGAAGGGTACGAGCAGTACTTC	CASSPGQGEGYEQYF
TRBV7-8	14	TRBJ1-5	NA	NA	TGTGCCAGCAGCTTATCACAGTCCCAAAGAGCCCAGCATTTT	CASSLSQSQRAQHF
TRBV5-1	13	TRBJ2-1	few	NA	TGCGCCAGCAGCTTATCAACAGGGTACGAGCAGTTCTTC	CASSLSTGYEQFF
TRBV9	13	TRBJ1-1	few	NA	TGTGCCAGCAGCTCGACACCGAACACTGAAGCTTTCTTT	CASSSTPNTEAFF
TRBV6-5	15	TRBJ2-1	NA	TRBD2	TGTGCCAGCACCCCACTAGCGGGACTCTACAATGAGCAGTTCTTC	CASTPLAGLYNEQFF
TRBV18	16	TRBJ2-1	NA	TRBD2	TGTGCCAGCTCACCACTTCCTAGCGGTTCCTACAATGAGCAGTTCTTC	CASSPLPSGSYNEQFF
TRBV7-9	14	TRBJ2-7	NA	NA	TGTGCCAGCAGCCTAACTCAGGGTCCCAACGAGCAGTACTTC	CASSLTQGPNEQYF
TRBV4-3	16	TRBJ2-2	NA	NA	TGCGCCAGCAGCCAATCACACTACGCGAACACCGGGGAGCTGTTTTTT	CASSQSHYANTGELFF
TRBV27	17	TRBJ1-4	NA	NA	TGTGCCAGCAGTTCCAATCGAATGACAGTCGGGTTGGAAAAACTGTTTTTT	CASSSNRMTVGLEKLFF
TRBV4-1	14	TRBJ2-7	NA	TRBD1	TGCGCCAGCAGCCAAGCCGGGACAGGCTACGAGCAGTACTTC	CASSQAGTGYEQYF
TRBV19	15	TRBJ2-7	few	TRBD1	TGTGCCAGTAGTATTTTCGGACAGGGTGTCGACGAGCAGTACTTC	CASSIFGQGVDEQYF
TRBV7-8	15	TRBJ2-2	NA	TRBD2	TGTGCCAGCAGCTTGACTAGCGGGAACACCGGGGAGCTGTTTTTT	CASSLTSGNTGELFF
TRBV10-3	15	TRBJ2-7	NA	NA	TGTGCCATCAGTGGGAGAGAGAGGGTCCCCTACGAGCAGTACTTC	CAISGRERVPYEQYF
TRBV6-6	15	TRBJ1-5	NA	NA	TGTGCCAGCAGTTACTCGGACCCCGGGGATCAGCCCCAGCATTTT	CASSYSDPGDQPQHF
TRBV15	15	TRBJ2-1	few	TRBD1	TGTGCCACCAGCGAGGCGACAGGGGGCTACAATGAGCAGTTCTTC	CATSEATGGYNEQFF
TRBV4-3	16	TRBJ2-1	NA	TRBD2	TGCGCCAGCAGCCAAGACCCTAGCGGGAGCGGCGCTGAGCAGTTCTTC	CASSQDPSGSGAEQFF
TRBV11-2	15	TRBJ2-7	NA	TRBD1	TGTGCCAGCAGCTGGGGACAGGGGAGCTATTACGAGCAGTACTTC	CASSWGQGSYYEQYF
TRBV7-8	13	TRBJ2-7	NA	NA	TGTGCCTGCAGGTTAGGGCAGGCCTACGAGCAGTACTTC	CACRLGQAYEQYF
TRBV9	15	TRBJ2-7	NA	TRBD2	TGTGCCAGCAGCGTAGCCGGGGGGTTAGCCTACGAGCAGTACTTC	CASSVAGGLAYEQYF
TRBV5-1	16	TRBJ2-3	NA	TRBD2	TGCGCCAGCAGCCGACGTGGGGCGGGAGGAACAGATACGCAGTATTTT	CASSRRGAGGTDTQYF
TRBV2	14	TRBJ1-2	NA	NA	TGTGCCAGCAGTGAATTGGGGGGGAGCTATGGCTACACCTTC	CASSELGGSYGYTF
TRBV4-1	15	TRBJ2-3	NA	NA	TGCGCCAGCAGCCATCAGCGAGCTAGCACAGATACGCAGTATTTT	CASSHQRASTDTQYF
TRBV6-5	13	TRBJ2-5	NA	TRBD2	TGTGCCAGCAGCTACAGCGGGGAAGAGACCCAGTACTTC	CASSYSGEETQYF
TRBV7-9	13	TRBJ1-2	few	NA	TGTGCCAGCAGCTCAGGGTCGTTCTATGGCTACACCTTC	CASSSGSFYGYTF
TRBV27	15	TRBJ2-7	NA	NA	TGTGCCAGCAGGTTCATCGGGACACAAGCCTACGAGCAGTACTTC	CASRFIGTQAYEQYF
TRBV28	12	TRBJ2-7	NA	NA	TGTGCCAGCAGTTTAGGCCAGACTGAGCAGTACTTC	CASSLGQTEQYF
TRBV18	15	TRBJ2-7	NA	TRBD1	TGTGCCAGCTCACCGACAGGGAACCCCTTCTACGAGCAGTACTTC	CASSPTGNPFYEQYF
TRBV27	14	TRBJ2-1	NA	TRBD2	TGTGCCAGCAGTCACCGACTAGCACACAATGAGCAGTTCTTC	CASSHRLAHNEQFF
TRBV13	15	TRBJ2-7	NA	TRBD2	TGTGCCAGCAGCTTAGGCCTAGCGGAGACCTACGAGCAGTACTTC	CASSLGLAETYEQYF
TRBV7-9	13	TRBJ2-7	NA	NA	TGTGCCAGCAGCGACAGAACTTCCTACGAGCAGTACTTC	CASSDRTSYEQYF
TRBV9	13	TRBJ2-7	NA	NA	TGTGCCAGCAGCGTAGGGGGGGACGACGAGCAGTACTTC	CASSVGGDDEQYF
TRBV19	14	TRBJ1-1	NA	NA	TGTGCCAGTAGTATAGGTCAGGTGAACACTGAAGCTTTCTTT	CASSIGQVNTEAFF
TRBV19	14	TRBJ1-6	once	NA	TGTGCCAGTAGTAGGCGGGACTATTATTCACCCCTCCACTTT	CASSRRDYYSPLHF
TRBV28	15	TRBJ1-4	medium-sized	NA	TGTGCCAGCAGGGGAGGGGGGAATTGGAGAGAAAAACTGTTTTTT	CASRGGGNWREKLFF
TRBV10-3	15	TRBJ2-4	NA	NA	TGTGCCATCAGTGGGTCAGGGGAAGCCAAAAACATTCAGTACTTC	CAISGSGEAKNIQYF
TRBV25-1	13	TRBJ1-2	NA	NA	TGTGCCAGCAGTGTTGGGACTTCCTATGGCTACACCTTC	CASSVGTSYGYTF
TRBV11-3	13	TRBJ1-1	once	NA	TGTGCCAGCCTCCAACTAACGAACACTGAAGCTTTCTTT	CASLQLTNTEAFF
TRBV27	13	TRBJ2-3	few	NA	TGTGCCAGCAGCCCCTACCCCACAGATACGCAGTATTTT	CASSPYPTDTQYF
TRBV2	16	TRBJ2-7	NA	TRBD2	TGTGCCAGCAGTCTTACCCCCGGGACTAGCGTTTACGAGCAGTACTTC	CASSLTPGTSVYEQYF
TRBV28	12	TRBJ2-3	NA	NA	TGTGCCGGAAATAGGGGCGCAGATACGCAGTATTTT	CAGNRGADTQYF
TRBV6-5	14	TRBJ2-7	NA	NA	TGTGCCAGCAGTTACTATCAGGGGAACTACGAGCAGTACTTC	CASSYYQGNYEQYF
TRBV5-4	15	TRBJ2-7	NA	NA	TGTGCCAGCAGCTCCGGCCGGGACATCTCCTACGAGCAGTACTTC	CASSSGRDISYEQYF
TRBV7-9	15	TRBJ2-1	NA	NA	TGTGCCAGCAGCAATACTGGTGGGGCTTACAATGAGCAGTTCTTC	CASSNTGGAYNEQFF